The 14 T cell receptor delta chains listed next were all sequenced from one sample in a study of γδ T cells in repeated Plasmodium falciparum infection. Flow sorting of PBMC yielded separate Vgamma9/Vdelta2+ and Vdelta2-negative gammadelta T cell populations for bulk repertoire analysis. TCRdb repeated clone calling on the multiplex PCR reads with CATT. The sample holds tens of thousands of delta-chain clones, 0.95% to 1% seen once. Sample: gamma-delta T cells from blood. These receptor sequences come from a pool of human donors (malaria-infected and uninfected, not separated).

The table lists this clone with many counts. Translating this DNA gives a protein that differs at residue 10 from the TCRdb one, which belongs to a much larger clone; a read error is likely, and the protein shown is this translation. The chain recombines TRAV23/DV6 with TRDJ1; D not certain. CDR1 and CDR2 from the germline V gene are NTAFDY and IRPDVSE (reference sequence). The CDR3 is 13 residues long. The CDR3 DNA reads TGTGCAGCAAGCTGGTGGGAGACCGATGAACTCATCTTT. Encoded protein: CAASWWETDELIF.

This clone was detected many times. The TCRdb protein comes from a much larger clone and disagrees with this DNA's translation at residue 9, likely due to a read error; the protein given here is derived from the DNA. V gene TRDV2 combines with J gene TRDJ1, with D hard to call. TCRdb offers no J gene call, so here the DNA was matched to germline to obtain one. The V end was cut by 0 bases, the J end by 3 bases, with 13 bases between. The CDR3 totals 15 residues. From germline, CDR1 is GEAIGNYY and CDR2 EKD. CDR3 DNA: TGTGCCTGTGACACCCGTGGGACAGCGTCCGATAAACTCATCTTT. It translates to CACDTRGTASDKLIF.

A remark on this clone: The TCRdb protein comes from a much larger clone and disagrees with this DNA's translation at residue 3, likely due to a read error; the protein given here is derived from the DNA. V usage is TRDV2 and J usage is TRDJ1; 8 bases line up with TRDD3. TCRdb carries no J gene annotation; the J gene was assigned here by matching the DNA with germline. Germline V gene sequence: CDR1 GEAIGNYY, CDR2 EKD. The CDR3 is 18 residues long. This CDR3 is CARDTVNWGSSYTDKLIF. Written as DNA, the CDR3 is TGTGCCCGTGACACCGTAAACTGGGGGTCGTCGTACACCGATAAACTCATCTTT.

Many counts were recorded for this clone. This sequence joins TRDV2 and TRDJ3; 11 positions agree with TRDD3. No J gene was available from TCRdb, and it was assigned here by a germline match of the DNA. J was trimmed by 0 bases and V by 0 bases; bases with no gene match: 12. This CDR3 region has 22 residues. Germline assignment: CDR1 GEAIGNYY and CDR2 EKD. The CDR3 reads CACDTVGHVGDTSSWDTRQMFF. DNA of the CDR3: TGTGCCTGTGACACCGTAGGCCATGTGGGGGATACGAGCTCCTGGGACACCCGACAGATGTTTTTC.

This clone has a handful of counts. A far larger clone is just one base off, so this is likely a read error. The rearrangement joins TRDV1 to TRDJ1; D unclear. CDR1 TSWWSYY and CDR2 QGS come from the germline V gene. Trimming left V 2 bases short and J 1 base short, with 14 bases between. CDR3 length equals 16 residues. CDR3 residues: CALGEVPAYTTDKLIF. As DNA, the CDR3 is TGTGCTCTTGGGGAAGTACCTGCCTATACCACCGATAAACTCATCTTT.

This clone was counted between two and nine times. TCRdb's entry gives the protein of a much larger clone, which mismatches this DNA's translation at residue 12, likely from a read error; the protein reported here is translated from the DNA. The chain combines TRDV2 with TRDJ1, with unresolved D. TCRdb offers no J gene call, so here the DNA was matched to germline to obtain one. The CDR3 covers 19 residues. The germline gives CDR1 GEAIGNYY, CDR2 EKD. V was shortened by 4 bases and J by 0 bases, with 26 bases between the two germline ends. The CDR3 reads CACDALQDGFGGNTDKLIF. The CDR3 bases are TGTGCCTGTGATGCCCTGCAGGATGGGTTTGGAGGTAACACCGATAAACTCATCTTT.

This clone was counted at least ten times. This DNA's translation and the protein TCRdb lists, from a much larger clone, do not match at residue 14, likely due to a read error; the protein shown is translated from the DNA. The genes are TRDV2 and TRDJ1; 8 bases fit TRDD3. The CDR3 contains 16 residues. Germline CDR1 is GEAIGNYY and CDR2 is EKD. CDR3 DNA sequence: TGTGCCTGTGACCGACTGGGGGGGAACTACACCGATAAACCCATCTTT. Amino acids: CACDRLGGNYTDKPIF.

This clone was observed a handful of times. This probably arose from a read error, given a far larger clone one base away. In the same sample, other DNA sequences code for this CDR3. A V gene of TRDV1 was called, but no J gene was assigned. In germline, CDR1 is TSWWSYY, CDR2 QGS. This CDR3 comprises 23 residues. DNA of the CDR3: TGTGCTCTTGGTATCCCCTCGATCTACCCGAGATTCCCCCCGTCCTCTTTGACAGCACAGCTCTTCTTT. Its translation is CALGIPSIYPRFPPSSLTAQLFF.

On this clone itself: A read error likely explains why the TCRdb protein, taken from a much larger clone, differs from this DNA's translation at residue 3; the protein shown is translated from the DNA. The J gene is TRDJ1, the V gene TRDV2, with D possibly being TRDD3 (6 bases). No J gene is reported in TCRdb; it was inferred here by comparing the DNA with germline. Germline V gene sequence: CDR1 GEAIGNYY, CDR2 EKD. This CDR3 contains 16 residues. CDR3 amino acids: CARDHILSPGLGKLIF. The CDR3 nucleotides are TGTGCCCGTGACCACATTTTATCCCCGGGGCTGGGGAAACTCATCTTT.

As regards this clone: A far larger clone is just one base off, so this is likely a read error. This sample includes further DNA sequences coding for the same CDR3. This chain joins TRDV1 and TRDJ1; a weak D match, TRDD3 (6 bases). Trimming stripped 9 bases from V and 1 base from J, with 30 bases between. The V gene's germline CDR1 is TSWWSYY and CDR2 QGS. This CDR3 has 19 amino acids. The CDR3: CALGPYSRGNSRPTDKLIF. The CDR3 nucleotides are TGTGCTCTCGGCCCTTACTCCCGGGGGAACTCGCGTCCCACCGATAAACTCATCTTT.

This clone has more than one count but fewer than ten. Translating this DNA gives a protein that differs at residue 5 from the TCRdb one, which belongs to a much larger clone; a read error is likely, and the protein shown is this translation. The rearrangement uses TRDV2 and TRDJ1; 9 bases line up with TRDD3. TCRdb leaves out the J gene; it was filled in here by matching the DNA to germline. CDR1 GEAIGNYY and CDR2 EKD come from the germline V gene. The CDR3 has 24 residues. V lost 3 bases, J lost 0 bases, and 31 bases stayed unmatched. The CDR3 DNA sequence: TGTGCCTGTGACGCCGTGAGGGGGGGGGATACCCACTACAGTACACCGACGTACACCGATAAACTCATCTTT. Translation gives CACDAVRGGDTHYSTPTYTDKLIF.

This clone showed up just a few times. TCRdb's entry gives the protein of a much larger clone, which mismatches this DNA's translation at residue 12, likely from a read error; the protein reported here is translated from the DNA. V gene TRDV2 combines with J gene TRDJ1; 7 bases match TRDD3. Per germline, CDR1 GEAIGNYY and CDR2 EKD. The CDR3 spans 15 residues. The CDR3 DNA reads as TGTGCCTGTGACTACTGGGGCTCCCAAGGGGATAGACTCATCTTT. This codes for CACDYWGSQGDRLIF.

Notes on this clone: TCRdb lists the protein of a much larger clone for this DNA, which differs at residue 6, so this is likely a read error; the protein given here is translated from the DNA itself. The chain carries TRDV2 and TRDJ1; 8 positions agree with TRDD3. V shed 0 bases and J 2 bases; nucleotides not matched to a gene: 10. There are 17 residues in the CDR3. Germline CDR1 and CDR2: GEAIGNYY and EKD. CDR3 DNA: TGTGCCTGTGACACCGAGCTGGGGGACGCAACGACCGATAAACTCATCTTT. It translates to CACDTELGDATTDKLIF.

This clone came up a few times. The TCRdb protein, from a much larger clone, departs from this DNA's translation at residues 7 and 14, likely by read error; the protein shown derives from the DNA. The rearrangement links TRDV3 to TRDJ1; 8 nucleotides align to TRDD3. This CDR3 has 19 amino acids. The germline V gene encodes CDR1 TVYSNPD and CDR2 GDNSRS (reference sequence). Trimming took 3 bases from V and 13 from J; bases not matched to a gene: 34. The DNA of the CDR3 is TGTGCCTTCTACCTGGCCCTCCCTCCATCTTTTGGGGGATGCGCAAGCGGCATCTTT. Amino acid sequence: CAFYLALPPSFGGCASGIF. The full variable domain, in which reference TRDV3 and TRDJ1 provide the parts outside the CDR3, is CDKVTQSSPDQTVASGSEVVLLCTYDTVYSNPDLFWYRIRPDYSFQFVFYGDNSRSEGADFTQGRFSVKHILTQKAFHLVISPVRTEDSATYYCAFYLALPPSFGGCASGIFGKGTRVTVEP.